This T cell receptor (beta chain) derives from a study of shared clonotypes between healthy human individuals. The CDR3 contains 14 residues. With 8 bases removed from V and 0 bases from J, the gap between germline ends came to 8 bases. Germline assignment: CDR1 MNHNS and CDR2 SASEGT. Clones were read by immunoSEQ multiplex PCR, and TCRdb kept only the in-frame ones, dropping some. The sample lists roughly 1 million clones; under 80% were seen once. The chain employs TRBV6-1 and TRBJ2-6; D remains unclear. The receptor comes from a man between 18 and 29 years old in good health. The sample was memory CD4+ T cells sorted from blood. Subset in this sample: CD45RA-negative fraction. The chain's CDR3 is CASLVNSGANVLTF. CDR3 DNA: TGTGCCAGCCTTGTAAACTCTGGGGCCAACGTCCTGACTTTC.